The following is a T cell receptor (beta chain) sequence with its context. Its antigen is unknown. This sample is part of a study of T cell responses to AZD1222 COVID-19 vaccine. Study-wide results and caveats: Rises in breadth and depth of Spike-specific TCRs came after two AZD1222 doses. Just six or seven AZD1222 recipients tested seropositive at baseline. The study found vaccine-associated CD4 TCRs spanning spike, dominant at 160-218 and 743-854. In all cases, repertoires were sampled only after the peak T cell response.

Sequencing was performed with immunoSEQ multiplex PCR; in TCRdb, only in-frame clones are kept and a portion is missing. The data contain approximately 150,000 clones, about 92% of them seen just once; the ten biggest clones take up 0.7% to 1%. The CDR3 runs 15 residues. The junction had 9 bases not matched to a gene; V was cut back by 5 bases and J by 5 bases. Germline CDR1 reads LNHDA; CDR2 reads SQIVND (reference sequence). This TCR came from an adult in good health. The J gene is TRBJ1-5, the V gene TRBV19; 7 bases line up with TRBD1. The sample in question was peripheral blood, obtained on day 0 of MenACWY control vaccination. CDR3 loop: CASSDQGQPDQPQHF. CDR3 DNA sequence: TGTGCCAGTAGTGATCAGGGACAGCCGGATCAGCCCCAGCATTTT.